This TCR beta chain is drawn from a study of cytomegalovirus exposure and HLA in healthy donors. PCR employed 60 Vbeta and 13 Jbeta primers. The assay was immunoSEQ multiplex PCR, and TCRdb's table has in-frame clones only and misses some. Found here are roughly 100,000 clones, just under 70% of them singletons; the top ten hold roughly 16%. This clonotype originated in a woman aged 45-60 years in good health and CMV-seropositive. Sequencing used PBMCs.

The CDR3 is CASSVQENTEAFF. Here the CDR3 DNA reads TGTGCCAGCAGCGTCCAGGAGAACACTGAAGCTTTCTTT. The V call is TRBV9, the J call TRBJ1-1; no clear D gene. The CDR3 extends over 13 amino acids. CDR1 is SGDLS and CDR2 is YYNGEE in the germline V gene. Trimming stripped 2 bases from V and 1 base from J, with 6 bases between.